The 12 T cell receptor beta chains listed next were all sequenced from one sample in a study of blood T cell repertoires in COVID-19. Some clones are missing from TCRdb's copy, which holds only in-frame ones; the method was immunoSEQ multiplex PCR. This sample has under 150,000 clones, with about 84% found just once. What was sequenced was peripheral blood. These receptors were collected from a woman between 50 and 59 years old with acute or convalescent COVID-19.

The chain joins TRBV9 to TRBJ1-6; tentative D call: TRBD1 (5 bases). V lost 2 bases and J 6 bases, leaving 12 bases between the germline ends. Germline CDR1 SGDLS, CDR2 YYNGEE. CDR3 size: 15 residues. The CDR3 here is CASSVSGGVNSPLHF. The CDR3 DNA reads as TGTGCCAGCAGCGTTTCCGGGGGGGTTAATTCACCCCTCCACTTT.

This chain uses TRBV19 with TRBJ2-7; 8 bases are shared with TRBD1. From germline, CDR1 is LNHDA and CDR2 SQIVND (reference sequence). The CDR3 sequence is 13 residues long. Trimming cost V 6 bases and J 7 bases; bases outside gene matches: 8. CDR3 sequence (DNA): TGTGCCAGTAGCTCGGACAGGGTCAATGAGCAGTACTTC. Amino acid sequence: CASSSDRVNEQYF.

The chain is built from TRBV5-6 and TRBJ2-2; 8 bases map to TRBD1. Germline CDR1 SGHDT, CDR2 YYEEEE. The trim removed 3 bases at V and 4 bases at J, leaving 5 bases unmatched. The CDR3 covers 15 residues. The CDR3 coding sequence is TGTGCCAGCAGCTCAGACAGGGGTGGCACCGGGGAGCTGTTTTTT. It is translated as CASSSDRGGTGELFF.

DNA for the CDR3: TGTGCCATCAGTGAGTCGCCTGAGGCAATTTACGAGCAGTACTTC. Translation gives CAISESPEAIYEQYF. The gene calls are TRBV10-3 and TRBJ2-7; D gene uncertain. Looked up from germline, CDR1 is ENHRY and CDR2 is SYGVKD. The V and J ends lost 0 bases and 4 bases respectively, with 13 bases between them. This CDR3 is 15 amino acids long.

V is TRBV5-5 and J is TRBJ2-3; TRBD1 aligns across 9 bases. This CDR3 comprises 19 residues. The V segment lost 4 bases and the J segment 3 bases; nucleotides outside the gene matches: 18. The germline CDR1 and CDR2 sequences are SGHKS and YYEKEE (reference sequence). CDR3 in DNA: TGTGCCAGCAGCACCCTTCGGGGGAGATGGGACAGGGAAACAGATACGCAGTATTTT. It codes for CASSTLRGRWDRETDTQYF.

This chain uses TRBV6-2 or TRBV6-3 with TRBJ2-2; 8 nucleotides match TRBD2. CDR1 is MNHEY, CDR2 SVGEGT, per germline. V trimming: 4 bases; J trimming: 6 bases; junction bases outside the gene matches: 7. This CDR3 is built from 15 residues. The CDR3 DNA is TGTGCCAGCAGTTTGGTGGGAGCGGGGGCCGGGGAGCTGTTTTTT. Encoded protein: CASSLVGAGAGELFF.

This clone showed up just once. The chain carries TRBV27 and TRBJ2-7, with 7 bases identical to TRBD1. The CDR3 runs to 14 residues. Looked up from germline, CDR1 is MNHEY and CDR2 is SMNVEV (reference sequence). Trimming cost V 5 bases and J 6 bases; bases outside gene matches: 10. CDR3 region: CASSLRQGKSEQYF. CDR3 nucleotide sequence: TGTGCCAGCAGTCTTAGACAGGGTAAATCCGAGCAGTACTTC.

This clone has more than one count but fewer than ten. The J gene is TRBJ2-2, the V gene TRBV7-9, with 8 bases that match TRBD2. J lost 2 bases, V lost 5 bases, and 10 bases had no gene match. Germline V lookup: CDR1 SEHNR, CDR2 FQNEAQ (reference sequence). The CDR3 runs 17 residues. The CDR3 DNA is TGTGCCAGCAGCCTCCGGACGGGGGGGACCAACACCGGGGAGCTGTTTTTT. It translates to CASSLRTGGTNTGELFF.

The chain couples TRBV4-2 to TRBJ2-7, with D possibly being TRBD1 (5 bases). CDR1 and CDR2 (germline): LGHNA, YNFKEQ. V shed 0 bases and J shed 0 bases, with 12 bases lying between them. The CDR3 runs 16 residues. The CDR3 nucleotides read TGTGCCAGCAGCCAAGAATTGACAGTTCTCTCCTACGAGCAGTACTTC. Residues: CASSQELTVLSYEQYF.

V is TRBV5-1 and J is TRBJ1-2; TRBD1 is a possible D gene (6 bases). The germline CDR1 and CDR2 sequences are SGHRS and YFSETQ. The CDR3 is made up of 13 amino acids. Between the trimmed V and J ends, which lost 0 bases and 7 bases, there was a span of 10 bases. The CDR3 DNA sequence: TGCGCCAGCAGCTTGGCAGGGGCTGGTGGCTACACCTTC. Amino acid sequence: CASSLAGAGGYTF.

This clone was observed once. The chain recombines TRBV4-3 with TRBJ2-1, with TRBD2 matching 8 bases. The germline V gene encodes CDR1 LGHNA and CDR2 YSLEER. Unmatched junction bases numbered 2, after V lost 0 bases and J lost 1 base. The CDR3 covers 16 residues. The CDR3 loop is CASSQDTGGSYNEQFF. CDR3 nucleotides: TGCGCCAGCAGCCAAGACACGGGGGGGTCCTACAATGAGCAGTTCTTC.

This chain links TRBV12-3 or TRBV12-4 with TRBJ1-5; no clear D gene. The CDR3 runs 13 residues. The V gene lost 3 bases and the J gene lost 3 bases, with 6 bases spanning the gap. The CDR3: CASSLQFNQPQHF. The CDR3 region has the DNA TGTGCCAGCAGTTTGCAGTTCAATCAGCCCCAGCATTTT.